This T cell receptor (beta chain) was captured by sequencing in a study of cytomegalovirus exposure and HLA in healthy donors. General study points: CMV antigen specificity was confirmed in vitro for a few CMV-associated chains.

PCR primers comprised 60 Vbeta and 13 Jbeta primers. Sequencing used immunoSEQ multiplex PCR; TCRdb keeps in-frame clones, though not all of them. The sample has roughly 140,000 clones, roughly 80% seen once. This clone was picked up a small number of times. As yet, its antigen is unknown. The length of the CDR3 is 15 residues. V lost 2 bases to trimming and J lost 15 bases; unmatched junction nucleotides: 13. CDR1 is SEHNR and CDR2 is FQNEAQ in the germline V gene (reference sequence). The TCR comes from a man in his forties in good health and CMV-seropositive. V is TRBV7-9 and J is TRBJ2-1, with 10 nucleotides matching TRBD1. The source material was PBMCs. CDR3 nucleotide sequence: TGTGCCAGCAGCTTACCCGGGACAGGGGAGGCCCCTGGGTTCTTC. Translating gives CASSLPGTGEAPGFF.